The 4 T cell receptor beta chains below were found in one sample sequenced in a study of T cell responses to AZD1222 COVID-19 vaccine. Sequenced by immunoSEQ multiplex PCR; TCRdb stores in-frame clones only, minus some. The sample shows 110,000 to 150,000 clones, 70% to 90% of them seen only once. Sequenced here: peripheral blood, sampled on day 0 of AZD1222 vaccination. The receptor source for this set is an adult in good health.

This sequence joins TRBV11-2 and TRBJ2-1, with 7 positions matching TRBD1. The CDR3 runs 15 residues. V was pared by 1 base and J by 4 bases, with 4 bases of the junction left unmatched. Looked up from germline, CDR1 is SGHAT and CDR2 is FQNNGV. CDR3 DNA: TGTGCCAGCAGCTTAGTCGGGACAGAGTACAATGAGCAGTTCTTC. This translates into CASSLVGTEYNEQFF.

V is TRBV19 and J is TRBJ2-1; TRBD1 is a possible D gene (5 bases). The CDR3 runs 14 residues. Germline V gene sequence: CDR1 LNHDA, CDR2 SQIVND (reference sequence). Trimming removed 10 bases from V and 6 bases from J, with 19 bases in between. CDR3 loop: CATSWSIRVNEQFF. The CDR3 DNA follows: TGTGCCACCTCCTGGAGCATCAGGGTCAATGAGCAGTTCTTC.

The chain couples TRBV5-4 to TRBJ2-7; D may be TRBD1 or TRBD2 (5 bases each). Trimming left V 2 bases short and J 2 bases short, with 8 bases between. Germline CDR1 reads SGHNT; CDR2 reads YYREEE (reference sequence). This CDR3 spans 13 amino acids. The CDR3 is CASSFGTAYEQYF. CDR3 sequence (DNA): TGTGCCAGCAGCTTCGGGACCGCCTACGAGCAGTACTTC.

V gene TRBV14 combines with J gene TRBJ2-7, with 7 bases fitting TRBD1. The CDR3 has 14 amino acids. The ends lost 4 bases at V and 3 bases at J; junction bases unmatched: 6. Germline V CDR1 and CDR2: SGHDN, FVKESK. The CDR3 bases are TGTGCCAGCAGCCCCGACAGGGCCATCTACGAGCAGTACTTC. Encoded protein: CASSPDRAIYEQYF.